This section outlines one T cell receptor (beta chain) sequence together with its context. The table came from immunoSEQ multiplex PCR; TCRdb's copy has only in-frame clones and leaves some out. The repertoire consists of around 250,000 clones, with about nine tenths occurring once and the leading ten covering around a sixth. The record originates from a study of blood T cell repertoires in COVID-19. The CDR3 spans 14 residues. The V end lost 3 bases, the J end lost 6 bases, and 14 bases lay between the germline ends. Germline CDR1 and CDR2: MDHEN and SYDVKM. V and J are TRBV28 and TRBJ1-2; the D is unclear. This receptor was obtained from a man younger than 35 who had recovered from COVID-19. Sequenced sample: PBMCs or T cells enriched from blood (not recorded which). The CDR3 bases are TGTGCCAGCAGTTTCTTCGGAGGGAGGGATGGCTACACCTTC. Encoded protein: CASSFFGGRDGYTF.